This T cell receptor beta chain was recovered during a study of cytomegalovirus exposure and HLA in healthy donors (dated by TCRdb to about 2017). At the level of the whole study: An earlier analysis of roughly 500 of the donors reported 250 to 350 Gb of sequence data and approximately 110 million unique TCR beta sequences from about 179 million T cells. The study aimed to test whether signatures of past pathogen exposure could be identified by cataloging public T cell receptors. Typing coverage differed by locus: A, B, C, DRB1 and DQB1 were typed in roughly 620-640 donors, DQA1 in 500 to 550, DPA1 in some 610, and DPB1 in around 490. In the later analysis, no new phenotypic data were used to find candidate immune exposures; instead, reliance was placed on TCR beta sequences and their occurrence across donors. Because of strong linkage in the cohort, roughly five DR-DQ haplotypes were treated as single units for association and clustering. A later genetic analysis used genome-wide SNP genotypes for about three fifths of the 666 donors, treating that subset as a discovery cohort. Besides the first cohort of some 670 subjects, a separate validation cohort made up of roughly 130 different subjects was used. An early release that covered some 640 HLA-typed donors contained about 290 gigabases of sequencing data and 70 million to 100 million unique TCR sequences. Every discovery cohort repertoire had been produced on one sequencing platform. Both class I and class II loci were covered by HLA typing, at four-digit resolution. To predict cytomegalovirus infection status, the study brought together high-throughput TCR immunosequencing, statistical association of individual TCRs with disease status, and machine learning. The study profiled the T cell repertoires of about 640 subjects by immunosequencing and related them to cytomegalovirus serostatus. An earlier analysis of 587 of the donors used high-throughput TCR beta sequencing to judge whether each TCR beta V gene segment behaved as functional or pseudogenic. Among some 410 genotyped donors of the cohort, an average of approximately 230,000 unique TCR beta nucleotide sequences were sequenced per donor, around 20% of them non-productive. Donor age, sex, ethnicity and CMV serostatus were compiled alongside the repertoire data. In a later analysis, previously published TCR beta repertoires from 550 to 700 donors were re-analyzed and high-resolution HLA genotyping was added so that TCR occurrence patterns could be studied. Of the roughly 390 genotyped donors, roughly 80% fell in the genetic ancestry cluster associated with self-reported Caucasian donors. Overall study outcomes, separate from this receptor: A cluster of highly shared sequence variants was judged likely to be a technical artifact of the sequencing pipeline. Presence/absence analyses assumed roughly uniform sequencing depth across donors, an assumption that may not hold. This cohort had only TCR beta chains sequenced, and the lack of alpha or paired-chain data limited which features could be detected. A later analysis found that most CMV-associated TCR beta chains appeared HLA-restricted, with HLA associations seemingly driven largely by CMV exposure. The classifier was reported to diagnose cytomegalovirus status with high specificity and sensitivity in both the original and validation cohorts. A few of the identified cytomegalovirus-associated TCR beta chains were confirmed in vitro to be specific for cytomegalovirus antigens. Because counts were too low, about 18 rarely observed V segments, including chromosome 9 orphons, were excluded from the earlier analysis of roughly 580 of the donors. V-gene and J-gene trimming of TCR beta chains was associated with a missense DCLRE1C variant in a later genetic analysis, and the association was replicated in an independent cohort. Assigning TCR associations to individual alleles was difficult when HLA alleles, especially DR and DQ, strongly co-occurred. CMV serostatus was the only immune exposure information available for the cohort. Broadly in line with IMGT annotations, most TCR beta V segments showed up in productive rearrangements about 87% or about 30% of the time in an earlier analysis of a few hundred of the donors. In a later analysis, HLA-associated TCR beta chains were found to be more clonally expanded and to have lower generation probabilities than equally common non-associated chains. A later genetic analysis reported fewer N-insertions in productive TCRs among donors in an Asian-associated ancestry cluster than the roughly 640-donor mean. Some IMGT-functional V segments, including TRBV6-2 and TRBV6-3, could not be told apart with the 87-base-pair reads, so those segments were excluded. While some public TCRs were present in many individuals, most TCR sequences turned up only very rarely across donors. Because some donors lacked HLA typing at each locus, the association tests relied only on the typed subset. According to a later analysis, parvovirus B19, influenza, CMV and Epstein-Barr virus appeared linked to several top co-occurrence clusters. According to a later analysis, TCR association rates differed among HLA loci, with DRB1 alleles showing the most associated TCRs and HLA-C alleles showing the fewest. The authors suggested that the approach could potentially be extended to other disease states and immunological phenotypes. In a later analysis, 16,951 TCR beta sequences were associated with specific HLA alleles at a false discovery rate of 0.05. A further reported finding was that TCR beta sequences accurately predicted the HLA-A and HLA-B alleles for most subjects in the first cohort. In the study, 150 to 200 TCR beta chains were listed as associated with cytomegalovirus. Linkage disequilibrium might explain the correlated functional status among segregating V segments, but an unknown experimental factor could not be ruled out.

This clone was counted a few times. There is no known antigen for this receptor. No base qualities exist here, and no much larger clone lies one base off it. Receptors were amplified or captured by the immunoSEQ multiplex PCR assay. The multiplex PCR relied on a mix of 60 forward primers for TCR Vbeta segments and 13 reverse primers for TCR Jbeta segments. A multiplex PCR assay on genomic DNA amplified the CDR3 region of rearranged TCR beta genes. On the Illumina HiSeq System, the amplified TCR beta libraries were sequenced as 87-base-pair reads. As for the authors' bioinformatics: Across the 666 repertoires, a later analysis counted approximately 75 million unique TCR beta chains, around 10 million of which were shared by at least two donors. A nearest-neighbor algorithm error-corrected the raw reads and collapsed the reads into unique sequences, merging closely related sequences to remove PCR and sequencing errors. CDR3 sequences were aligned to IMGT reference sequences to assign V, D and J gene segments. For a sequence to be retained, a match of at least six nucleotides was required to both a V gene segment and a J gene segment. A rearrangement was called productive if the CDR3 had no stop codons and remained in frame with V and J, and every other rearrangement was called non-productive. CDR3 was defined according to IMGT convention as the region running from the second conserved V-encoded cysteine to the conserved J-encoded phenylalanine. In an earlier analysis of some 550 of the donors, sequences lacking an unambiguous match to a single V gene segment were excluded. In an earlier analysis of around 590 of the donors, a V segment was called functional when productive rearrangements were above 56.7%, and segregating when the standard deviation between donors exceeded 5%. A statistical classification framework was built to diagnose cytomegalovirus status from the catalog of TCR beta chain sequences. V and J gene assignment, in a later analysis, came from comparing TCR nucleotide sequences with IMGT/GENE-DB human TR gene sequences. A later analysis assigned CDR3 sequences and most-parsimonious VDJ recombination scenarios with the TCRdist pipeline. In a later analysis, every TCR beta chain was defined by the combination of its CDR3 amino acid sequence and its V-gene family, and reads without a unique V-gene family were dropped. As a way to deal with suspected cross-contamination and a sequencing artifact, a later analysis dropped more than 500 nucleotide sequences that were highly shared and had low generation probability. In a later analysis, a clonal expansion index was calculated for each public chain from normalized within-repertoire ranks of inferred template counts. A later analysis computed generation probabilities with a VDJ recombination model fitted to out-of-frame rearrangements, and checked the results against IGoR. In a later analysis, hypergeometric tests were used to score TCR-TCR, TCR-HLA and TCR-CMV co-occurrence, with a repertoire-size bias correction applied to TCR pairs. False discovery rates were estimated in a later analysis by permuting HLA or CMV assignments 20 times. A later analysis grouped co-occurring TCRs with DBSCAN, adding TCRdist sequence similarity when clustering within HLA-allele-positive subsets. Repertoires with fewer than 30,000 or more than 120,000 public chains, plus five repertoires with anomalous nucleotide sharing, were excluded from co-occurrence clustering. TCRdb stores this immuneACCESS table with in-frame sequences only. Part of the clones is absent; in the studies checked, under half of the shortfall reflects unresolved V genes, and no reason is known for the rest. Clonal size and the V and J genes are those of that table, whereas D and trimming came from the DNA. For this sample the table gives around 140,000 clones, of which about 74% were detected only once. The ten largest clones add up to about 13% of the sample.

In total, approximately 700 healthy bone marrow donors made up the cohort. Cohort members were all nominally healthy when sampled, although unrecorded immune exposures were likely present. The donor tested CMV seropositive, placing the donor among the approximately 290 seropositive members of the cohort. A peripheral blood sample was provided by each donor, and peripheral blood mononuclear cells were used for TCR beta sequencing. Genomic DNA extraction from the blood cell samples was performed with the Qiagen DNeasy Blood Extraction Kit. In the germline V gene (reference sequence), CDR1 corresponds to LNHDA and CDR2 to SQIVND. The trim is 6 bases for V and 0 bases for J, with a gap of 15 bases between the germline ends. The CDR3 runs 16 amino acids, cysteine and phenylalanine included. CDR3 DNA only is kept here, 48 bases in frame from base 1.

The source of this sequence is a man aged 40-50 years in good health and CMV-seropositive. The sequencing sample was made of PBMCs. Here the chain combines TRBV19 and TRBJ2-1; possibly the D gene is TRBD1, per 6 matching bases. In nucleotide form, the sequence is TGTGCCAGTAGCGGTCGGGACACCTACTCCTACAATGAGCAGTTCTTC. Its translation is CASSGRDTYSYNEQFF.